The clone carrying this T cell receptor (beta chain) was counted many times. The data originate from a study of blood T cells in healthy people across ages. Then a second PCR, running about 6 to 12 cycles, was carried out with a sample-barcoded 5' primer and a J-beta primer mix. Unique molecular identifiers of 12 random nucleotides labeled each cDNA. One entry per CDR3 protein, called by TCRdb with MiXCR from the 5' RACE reads. This repertoire shows roughly 640,000 distinct CDR3 sequences, around 31% found once; its top ten account for about 15%. Each donor had around 9.2 milliliters of peripheral blood drawn. Sequenced: blood. The receptor was isolated from a woman aged 80 or older in good health.

CDR3 amino acids: CASSEAGGVYEQYF. Written as DNA, the CDR3 is TGTGCCAGCAGTGAGGCAGGGGGCGTTTACGAGCAGTACTTC. The rearrangement joins TRBV2 to TRBJ2-7; 8 nucleotides match TRBD1. J gave up 4 bases and V 3 bases, and 5 bases lay outside the gene matches. This CDR3 contains 14 residues. Germline CDR1 and CDR2: SNHLY and FYNNEI.